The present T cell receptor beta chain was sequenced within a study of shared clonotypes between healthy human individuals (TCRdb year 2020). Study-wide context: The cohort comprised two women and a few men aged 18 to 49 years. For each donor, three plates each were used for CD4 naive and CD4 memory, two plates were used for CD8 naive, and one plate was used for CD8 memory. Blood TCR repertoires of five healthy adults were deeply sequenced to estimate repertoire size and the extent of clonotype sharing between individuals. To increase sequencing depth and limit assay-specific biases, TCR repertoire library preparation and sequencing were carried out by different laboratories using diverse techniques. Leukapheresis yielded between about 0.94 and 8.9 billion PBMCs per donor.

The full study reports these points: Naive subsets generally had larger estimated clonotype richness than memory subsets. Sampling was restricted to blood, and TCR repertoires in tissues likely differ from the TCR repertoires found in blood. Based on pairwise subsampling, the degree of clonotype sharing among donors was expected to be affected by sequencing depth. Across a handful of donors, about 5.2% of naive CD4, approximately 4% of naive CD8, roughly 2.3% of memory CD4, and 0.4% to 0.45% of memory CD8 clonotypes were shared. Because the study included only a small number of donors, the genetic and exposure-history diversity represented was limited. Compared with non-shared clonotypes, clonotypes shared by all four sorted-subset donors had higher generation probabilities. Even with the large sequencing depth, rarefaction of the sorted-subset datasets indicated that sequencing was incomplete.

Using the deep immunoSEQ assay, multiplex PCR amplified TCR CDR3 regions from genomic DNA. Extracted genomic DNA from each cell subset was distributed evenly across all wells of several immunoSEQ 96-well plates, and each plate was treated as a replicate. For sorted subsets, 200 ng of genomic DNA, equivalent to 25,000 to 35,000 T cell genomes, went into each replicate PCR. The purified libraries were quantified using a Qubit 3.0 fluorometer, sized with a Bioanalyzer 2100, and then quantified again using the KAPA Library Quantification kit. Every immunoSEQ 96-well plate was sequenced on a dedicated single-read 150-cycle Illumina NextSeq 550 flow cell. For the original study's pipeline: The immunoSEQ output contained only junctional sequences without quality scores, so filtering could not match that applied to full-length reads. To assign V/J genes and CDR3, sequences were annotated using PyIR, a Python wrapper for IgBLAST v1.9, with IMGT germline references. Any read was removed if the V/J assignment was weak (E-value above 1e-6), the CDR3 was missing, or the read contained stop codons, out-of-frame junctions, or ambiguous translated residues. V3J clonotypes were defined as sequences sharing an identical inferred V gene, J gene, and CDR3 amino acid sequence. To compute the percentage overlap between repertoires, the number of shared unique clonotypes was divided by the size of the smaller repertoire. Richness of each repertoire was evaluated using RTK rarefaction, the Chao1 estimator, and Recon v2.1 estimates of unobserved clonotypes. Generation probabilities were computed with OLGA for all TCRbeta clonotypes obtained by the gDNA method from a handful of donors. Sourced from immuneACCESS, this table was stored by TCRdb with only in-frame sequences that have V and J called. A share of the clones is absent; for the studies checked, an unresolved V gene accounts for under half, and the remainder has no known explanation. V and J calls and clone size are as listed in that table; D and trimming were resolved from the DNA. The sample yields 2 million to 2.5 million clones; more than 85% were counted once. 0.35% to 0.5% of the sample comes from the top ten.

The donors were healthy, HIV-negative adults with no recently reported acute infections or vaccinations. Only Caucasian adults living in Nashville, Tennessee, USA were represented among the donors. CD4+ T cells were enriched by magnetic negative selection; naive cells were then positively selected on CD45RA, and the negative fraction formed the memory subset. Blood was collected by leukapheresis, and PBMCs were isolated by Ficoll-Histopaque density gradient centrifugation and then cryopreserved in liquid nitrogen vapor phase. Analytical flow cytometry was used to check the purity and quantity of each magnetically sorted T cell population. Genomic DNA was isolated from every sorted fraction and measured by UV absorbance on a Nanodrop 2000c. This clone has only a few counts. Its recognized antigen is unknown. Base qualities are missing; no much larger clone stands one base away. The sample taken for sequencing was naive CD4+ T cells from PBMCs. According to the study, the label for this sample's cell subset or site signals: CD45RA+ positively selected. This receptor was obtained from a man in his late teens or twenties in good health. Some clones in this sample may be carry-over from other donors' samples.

The bases read TGTGCCAGCAGTTTTCCCGCCCAAGGGGTTCAGCCCCAGCATTTT. Its product reads: CASSFPAQGVQPQHF. The chain uses TRBV28 and TRBJ1-5; a weak D assignment points to TRBD1 (5 bases agree). As encoded in the germline V gene, CDR1 is MDHEN while CDR2 is SYDVKM. At the junction V is shortened by 3 bases and J by 6 bases, with 15 bases in between. The CDR3 covers 15 residues, taking in both the cysteine and the phenylalanine. The read is trimmed to its CDR3 DNA, 45 bases read in frame from base 1.